One TCR beta chain is described in this entry. Assay used: immunoSEQ multiplex PCR; TCRdb lists only in-frame clones, some missing. The sample holds some 65,000 clones, 85% to 90% seen once. Germline CDR1 reads GTSNPN; CDR2 reads SVGIG (reference sequence). Unmatched junction bases numbered 12, after V lost 2 bases and J lost 8 bases. The CDR3 has 17 amino acids. The data stem from a study of OX40 agonist ivuxolimab in advanced cancers. V is TRBV30 and J is TRBJ1-4; 12 bases line up with TRBD1. This sample comprised CD4+ or CD8+ T cells sorted from blood, obtained in a trial of the OX40 agonist ivuxolimab. This TCR was sampled from an adult with an advanced solid tumor such as melanoma, head and neck, liver or kidney cancer. The CDR3 sequence: CAWSPTGQGASGEKLFF. CDR3 coding DNA: TGTGCCTGGAGTCCAACGGGACAGGGGGCGTCTGGGGAAAAACTGTTTTTT.